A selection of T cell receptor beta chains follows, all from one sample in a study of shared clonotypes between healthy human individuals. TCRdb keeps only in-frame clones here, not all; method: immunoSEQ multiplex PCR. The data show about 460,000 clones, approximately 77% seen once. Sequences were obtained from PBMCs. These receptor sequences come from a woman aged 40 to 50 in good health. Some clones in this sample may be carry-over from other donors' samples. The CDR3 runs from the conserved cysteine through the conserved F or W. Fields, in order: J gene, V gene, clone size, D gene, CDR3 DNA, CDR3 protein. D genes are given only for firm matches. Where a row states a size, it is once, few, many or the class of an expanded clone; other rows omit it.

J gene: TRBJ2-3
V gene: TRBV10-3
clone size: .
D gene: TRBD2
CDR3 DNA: TGTGCCATCAGTGAAAGGACTAGATACGGCACAGATACGCAGTATTTT
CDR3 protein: CAISERTRYGTDTQYF

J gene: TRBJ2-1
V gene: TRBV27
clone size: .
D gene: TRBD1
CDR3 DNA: TGTGCCAGTAGCAGGGGGTACGAGCAGTTCTTC
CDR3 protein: CASSRGYEQFF

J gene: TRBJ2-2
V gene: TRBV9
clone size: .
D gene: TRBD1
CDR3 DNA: TGTGCCAGCAGCGTATCCATCGACAGGGCCGACACCGGGGAGCTGTTTTTT
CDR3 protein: CASSVSIDRADTGELFF

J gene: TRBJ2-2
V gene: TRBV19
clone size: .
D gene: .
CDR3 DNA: TGTGCCAGTAGTAATCCAGGGGGGATGAGCACCGGGGAGCTGTTTTTT
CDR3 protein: CASSNPGGMSTGELFF

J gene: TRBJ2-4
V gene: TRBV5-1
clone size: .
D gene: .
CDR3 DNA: TGCGCCAGCAGCTCGACCATAGCCAAAAACATTCAGTACTTC
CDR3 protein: CASSSTIAKNIQYF

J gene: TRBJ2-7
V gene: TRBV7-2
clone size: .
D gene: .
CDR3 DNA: TGTGCCAGCAGCTGGCGGGGACAGAGCTACGAGCAGTACTTC
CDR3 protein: CASSWRGQSYEQYF

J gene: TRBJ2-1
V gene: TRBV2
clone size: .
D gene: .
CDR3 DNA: TGTGCCAGCCAGGGTAGCGGAACCAATGAGCAGTTCTTC
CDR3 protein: CASQGSGTNEQFF

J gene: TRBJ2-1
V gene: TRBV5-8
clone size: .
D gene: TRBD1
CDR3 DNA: TGTGCCAGCAGCTTGGGACAGGGAAACTCCTACAATGAGCAGTTCTTC
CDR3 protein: CASSLGQGNSYNEQFF

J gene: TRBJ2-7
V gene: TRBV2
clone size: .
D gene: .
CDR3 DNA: TGTGCCAGCTATGACAGGAGTCATTACGAGCAGTACTTC
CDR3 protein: CASYDRSHYEQYF

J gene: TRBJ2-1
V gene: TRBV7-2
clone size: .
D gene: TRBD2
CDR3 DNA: TGTGCCACCACCCTTAGCGGGAACCACCTCTCCTACAATGAGCAGTTCTTC
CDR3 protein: CATTLSGNHLSYNEQFF

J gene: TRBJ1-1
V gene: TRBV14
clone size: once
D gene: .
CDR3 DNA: TGTGCCAGCAGCCAAGAAAGGGCAACTAACACTGAAGCTTTCTTT
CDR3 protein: CASSQERATNTEAFF

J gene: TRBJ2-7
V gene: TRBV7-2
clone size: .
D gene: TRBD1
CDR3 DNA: TGTGCCAGCAGCTTCCGGCAGGGGGTCCACGAGCAGTACTTC
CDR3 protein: CASSFRQGVHEQYF

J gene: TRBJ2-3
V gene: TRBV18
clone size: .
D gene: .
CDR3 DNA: TGTGCCAGCTCACCACTTGGACCTGGAGGCACAGATACGCAGTATTTT
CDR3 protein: CASSPLGPGGTDTQYF

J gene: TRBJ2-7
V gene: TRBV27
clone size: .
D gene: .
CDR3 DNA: TGTGCCAGCAGTCCCGCTCCAGGGTTCGAGCAGTACTTC
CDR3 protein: CASSPAPGFEQYF

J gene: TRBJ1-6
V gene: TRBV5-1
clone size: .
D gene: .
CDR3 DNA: TGCGCCAGCAGCTCGGGGGACAATTCACCCCTCCACTTT
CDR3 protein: CASSSGDNSPLHF

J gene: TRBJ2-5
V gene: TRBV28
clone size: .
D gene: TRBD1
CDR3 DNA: TGTGCCAGCACTCTCCCAGGGGGCCAAGAGACCCAGTACTTC
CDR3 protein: CASTLPGGQETQYF

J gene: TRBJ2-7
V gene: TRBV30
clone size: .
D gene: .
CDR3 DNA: TGTGCCTGGAGAGCCAGGGGATTCTCCTACGAGCAGTACTTC
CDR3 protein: CAWRARGFSYEQYF

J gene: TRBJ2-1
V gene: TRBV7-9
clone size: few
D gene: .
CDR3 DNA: TGTGCCAGCAGCTTAAGCTTAGGGCAACATGAGCAGTTCTTC
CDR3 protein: CASSLSLGQHEQFF

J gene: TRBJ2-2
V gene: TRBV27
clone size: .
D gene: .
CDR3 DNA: TGTGCCAGCAGTCCAAGTGGCACCGGGGAGCTGTTTTTT
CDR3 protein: CASSPSGTGELFF

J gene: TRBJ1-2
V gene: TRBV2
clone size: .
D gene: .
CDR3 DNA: TGTGCCAGCAGTGATTTGTTAGGACTGGGCCCCTATTGGAGCTACGGCTACACCTTC
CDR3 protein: CASSDLLGLGPYWSYGYTF

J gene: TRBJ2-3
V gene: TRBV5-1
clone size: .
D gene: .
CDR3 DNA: TGCGCCAGCAGCTTAAGGAGCGGAAACACAGATACGCAGTATTTT
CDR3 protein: CASSLRSGNTDTQYF

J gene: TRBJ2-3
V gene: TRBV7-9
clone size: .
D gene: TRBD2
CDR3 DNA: TGTGCCAGCAGCCCCACTAGCGGGTGGGAAGATACGCAGTATTTT
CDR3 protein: CASSPTSGWEDTQYF

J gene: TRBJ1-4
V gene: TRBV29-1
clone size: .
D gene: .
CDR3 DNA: TGCAGCGTTTTTTCACAGTCCTCTAATGAAAAACTGTTTTTT
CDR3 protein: CSVFSQSSNEKLFF

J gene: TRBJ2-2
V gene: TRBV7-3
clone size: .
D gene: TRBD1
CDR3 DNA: TGTGCCAGCAGCTTATCGGGACAGGGGGACACCGGGGAGCTGTTTTTT
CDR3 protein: CASSLSGQGDTGELFF

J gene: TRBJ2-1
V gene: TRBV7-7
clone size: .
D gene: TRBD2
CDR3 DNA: TGTGCCAGCAGCTTAGGTCTAGCGGGAGTTGATGAGCAGTTCTTC
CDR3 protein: CASSLGLAGVDEQFF

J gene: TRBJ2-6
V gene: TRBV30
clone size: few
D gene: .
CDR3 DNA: TGTGCCTGGGACCCGGGACCAGGGGCCAACGTCCTGACTTTC
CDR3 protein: CAWDPGPGANVLTF

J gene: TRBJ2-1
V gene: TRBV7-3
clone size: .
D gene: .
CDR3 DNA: TGTGCCAGCAGCTTAATGCCGCGTTCCTCCTACAATGAGCAGTTCTTC
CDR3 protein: CASSLMPRSSYNEQFF

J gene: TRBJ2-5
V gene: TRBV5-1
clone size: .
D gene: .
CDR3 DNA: TGCGCCAGCAGCTTGGTTTCACATGGGGCCCAAGAGACCCAGTACTTC
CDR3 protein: CASSLVSHGAQETQYF

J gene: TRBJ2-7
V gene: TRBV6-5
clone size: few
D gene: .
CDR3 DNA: TGTGCCAGCAGTCTGGCCGGGAGCGGCTACGAGCAGTACTTC
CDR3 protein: CASSLAGSGYEQYF

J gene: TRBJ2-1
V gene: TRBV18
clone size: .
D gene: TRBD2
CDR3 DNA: TGTGCCAGCTCACCGACTAGCGGGACGAGCTCCTACAATGAGCAGTTCTTC
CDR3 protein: CASSPTSGTSSYNEQFF

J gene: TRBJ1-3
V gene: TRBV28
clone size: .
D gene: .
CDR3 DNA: TGTGCCAGCAGTTTGAGGCTGGGTTCTGGAAACACCATATATTTT
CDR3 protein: CASSLRLGSGNTIYF

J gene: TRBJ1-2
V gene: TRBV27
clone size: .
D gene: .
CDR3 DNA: TGTGCCAGCAGTTTGTTGGGGGGCGGCTATGGCTACACCTTC
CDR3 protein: CASSLLGGGYGYTF

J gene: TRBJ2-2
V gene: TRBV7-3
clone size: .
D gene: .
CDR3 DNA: TGTGCCAGCAGCTTAAATTCGGGCACCAACACCGGGGAGCTGTTTTTT
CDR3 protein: CASSLNSGTNTGELFF

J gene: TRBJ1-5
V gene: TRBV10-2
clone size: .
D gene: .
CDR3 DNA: TGCGCCAGCAGTGAGTTCGGAACGGGGCAGCCCCAGCATTTT
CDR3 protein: CASSEFGTGQPQHF

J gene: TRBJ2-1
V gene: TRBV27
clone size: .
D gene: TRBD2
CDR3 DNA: TGTGCCAGCAGTTTAAGCGCGGGAGGGTACAATGAGCAGTTCTTC
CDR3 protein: CASSLSAGGYNEQFF

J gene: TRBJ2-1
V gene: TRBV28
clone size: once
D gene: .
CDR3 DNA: TGTGCCAGCAGCTCCGGGACCACGCGCAATGAGCAGTTCTTC
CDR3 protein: CASSSGTTRNEQFF

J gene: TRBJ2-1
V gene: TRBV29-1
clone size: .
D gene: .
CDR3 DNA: TGCAGCGTTGCTGAGGCCAATGAGCAGTTCTTC
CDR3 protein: CSVAEANEQFF